This T cell receptor beta chain is from a study of tumor-infiltrating lymphocytes in primary liver carcinoma. Background on the study: The yield of productive TCRbeta reads per sample was roughly 3.65 to 8 million and was similar across tissue types.

CDR3 size: 18 residues. CDR1 MNHNY and CDR2 SVGAGI come from the germline V gene (reference sequence). The trim removed 0 bases at V and 3 bases at J, leaving 12 bases unmatched. The input was approximately 500 ng total RNA; TCR beta cDNA was made from it with a constant-region primer. Three nested multiplex PCR rounds of slightly modified ARM-PCR generated TCR beta libraries. For about 11 cycles apiece, the opening two PCR rounds ran with TRBV1-TRBV30 forward primers and a C-beta reverse primer. In TCRdb, the multiplex PCR reads were re-called with MiXCR into one record per CDR3 protein. The table records 310,000 or so distinct CDR3 sequences, 58% of them present only once. This clonotype was counted between two and nine times. Blood RNA came from unsorted whole blood; germline DNA was also extracted. HBV chronically infected the treatment-naive patients. Presurgery, approximately 4 milliliters of peripheral blood were collected.

The receptor's source is a woman younger than 45 with primary liver carcinoma and hepatitis B virus infection. Specimen: peripheral blood. The chain couples TRBV6-6 to TRBJ2-3; 7 positions match TRBD1. The CDR3 protein is CASSYSKVVGQLTDTQYF. DNA for the CDR3: TGTGCCAGCAGTTACTCCAAGGTAGTGGGACAGTTAACAGATACGCAGTATTTT.